Below, 28 T cell receptor beta chains from the same sample are listed, as sequenced in a study of shared clonotypes between healthy human individuals. Assay: immunoSEQ multiplex PCR; the TCRdb copy retains only in-frame clones and omits some. The sample contains some 2,100,000 clones, approximately 94% of which appear only once. Positively selected for CCR7, the CD45RO-negative cells used as naive CD8 cells excluded terminally differentiated effector memory CD45RA+ cells. The material sequenced was naive CD8+ T cells from PBMCs. The receptors derive from a young man in good health. Some clones in this sample may be carry-over from other donors' samples.

This chain links TRBV4-2 with TRBJ2-2, with 7 bases identical to TRBD1. Germline CDR1 LGHNA, CDR2 YNFKEQ. The CDR3 has 15 amino acids. V was clipped by 5 bases and J by 4 bases; unmatched bases: 7. The CDR3 loop is CASSERQGPTGELFF. In DNA form, the CDR3 reads TGTGCCAGCAGCGAACGACAGGGCCCCACCGGGGAGCTGTTTTTT.

The chain joins TRBV4-2 to TRBJ1-3; the D is unclear. This CDR3 comprises 13 residues. Germline V gene data show CDR1 as LGHNA and CDR2 as YNFKEQ. The ends were cut back, 0 bases at V and 4 bases at J, with 4 bases in the middle. The CDR3 here is CASSQDPGNTIYF. DNA for the CDR3: TGTGCCAGCAGCCAAGATCCGGGAAACACCATATATTTT.

The rearrangement uses TRBV6-5 and TRBJ2-3, with a weak D call TRBD2 (6 bases). Trimming took 5 bases from V and 6 from J, leaving 12 bases between them. Germline-derived CDR1 and CDR2 are MNHEY and SVGAGI. The CDR3 sequence is 13 residues long. The CDR3 DNA follows: TGTGCCAGCAGTAGGGACTTTAGTGATACGCAGTATTTT. Translating it yields CASSRDFSDTQYF.

The rearrangement joins TRBV7-3 to TRBJ2-7; 8 bases are shared with TRBD2. Unmatched junction bases numbered 5, after V lost 2 bases and J lost 5 bases. The CDR3 has 14 amino acids. The V gene's germline CDR1 is SGHTA and CDR2 FQGTGA. CDR3 nucleotides: TGTGCCAGCAGCTTATTTAGCGGGACCCACGAGCAGTACTTC. Translating it yields CASSLFSGTHEQYF.

The V and J genes are TRBV19 and TRBJ1-5; D call uncertain. Germline CDR1 is LNHDA and CDR2 is SQIVND (reference sequence). This CDR3 is built from 15 residues. Trimming stripped 7 bases from V and 0 bases from J, with 13 bases between. This CDR3 reads CASTAYSYSNQPQHF. The CDR3 nucleotides read TGTGCCAGTACTGCTTACAGCTATAGCAATCAGCCCCAGCATTTT.

The genes are TRBV7-9 and TRBJ2-2; D is perhaps TRBD1 or TRBD2 (6 bases each). The CDR3 is 14 amino acids. V was clipped by 4 bases and J by 4 bases, with 10 bases between them. Germline V CDR1 and CDR2: SEHNR, FQNEAQ (reference sequence). The DNA for the CDR3 is TGTGCCAGCAGCTCACGGGGGCTCACCGGGGAGCTGTTTTTT. Translated, it gives CASSSRGLTGELFF. Based on the CDR3 plus reference TRBV7-9 and TRBJ2-2, the full variable domain is DTGVSQNPRHKITKRGQNVTFRCDPISEHNRLYWYRQTLGQGPEFLTYFQNEAQLEKSRLLSDRFSAERPKGSFSTLEIQRTEQGDSAMYLCASSSRGLTGELFFGEGSRLTVL.

V usage is TRBV7-8 and J usage is TRBJ2-4; 7 nucleotides line up with TRBD2. V shed 4 bases, J shed 0 bases, and the junction held 0 bases outside the gene matches. The germline V gene encodes CDR1 SGHVS and CDR2 FQNEAQ. The CDR3 length is 14 residues. This CDR3 reads CASSWEGAKNIQYF. The DNA for the CDR3 is TGTGCCAGCAGCTGGGAGGGAGCCAAAAACATTCAGTACTTC.

The V gene is TRBV19, the J gene TRBJ1-1; D is uncertain. The V and J ends lost 2 bases and 2 bases respectively, with 9 bases between them. The CDR3 is 14 amino acids. CDR1 and CDR2 (germline): LNHDA, SQIVND (reference sequence). The CDR3 bases are TGTGCCAGTAGTATAAGGTCAGCCAACACTGAAGCTTTCTTT. This encodes CASSIRSANTEAFF. The whole variable domain, filled in from reference TRBV19 and TRBJ1-1, reads DGGITQSPKYLFRKEGQNVTLSCEQNLNHDAMYWYRQDPGQGLRLIYYSQIVNDFQKGDIAEGYSVSREKKESFPLTVTSAQKNPTAFYLCASSIRSANTEAFFGQGTRLTVV.

A single count supports this clone. The V call is TRBV11-2, the J call TRBJ2-1, with TRBD2 identical over 7 bases. With V trimmed by 7 bases and J by 8 bases, 5 bases remained unmatched. The CDR3 extends over 12 amino acids. Germline V CDR1 and CDR2: SGHAT, FQNNGV. DNA of the CDR3: TGTGCCAGCACCAAGAGCGGGGATGAGCAGTTCTTC. It specifies CASTKSGDEQFF.

The chain links TRBV5-1 to TRBJ2-3, with D unclear. Trimming took 0 bases from V and 1 from J, leaving 6 bases between them. Germline-derived CDR1 and CDR2 are SGHRS and YFSETQ. The CDR3 extends over 14 amino acids. The CDR3 coding sequence is TGCGCCAGCAGCTTGGGGGCTGGCACAGATACGCAGTATTTT. Protein sequence: CASSLGAGTDTQYF.

This clone has just one count. The sample holds other DNA sequences that translate to the same CDR3. As DNA, the CDR3 is TGTGCCAGCAGCGCCGGACAGGGGAGCGAGCAGTACTTC. Amino acids: CASSAGQGSEQYF. This chain links TRBV9 with TRBJ2-7; TRBD1 aligns across 9 bases. The length of the CDR3 is 13 residues. V trimming: 3 bases; J trimming: 6 bases; junction bases outside the gene matches: 4. The germline CDR1 and CDR2 sequences are SGDLS and YYNGEE.

The rearrangement joins TRBV27 to TRBJ2-1; 10 bases fit TRBD2. Germline V gene data show CDR1 as MNHEY and CDR2 as SMNVEV (reference sequence). This CDR3 contains 16 residues. V shed 6 bases and J 3 bases; nucleotides not matched to a gene: 8. The CDR3 region is CASRLSGRAGYNEQFF. Here the CDR3 DNA reads TGTGCCAGCAGACTGAGCGGGAGGGCCGGCTACAATGAGCAGTTCTTC.

The chain employs TRBV11-2 and TRBJ2-3; TRBD2 is a possible D gene (6 bases). Trimming removed 1 base at V and 2 bases at J, with 10 bases between. Germline V gene data show CDR1 as SGHAT and CDR2 as FQNNGV. The CDR3 length is 15 residues. Here the CDR3 DNA reads TGTGCCAGCAGCTTAGGCGGAGGGGACACAGATACGCAGTATTTT. Amino acid sequence: CASSLGGGDTDTQYF.

Comments on this clone: The same CDR3 also results from other DNA sequences found in this sample. The J gene is TRBJ1-2, the V gene TRBV27, with 8 bases lining up with TRBD1. Looked up from germline, CDR1 is MNHEY and CDR2 is SMNVEV (reference sequence). The CDR3 sequence is 14 residues long. J was trimmed by 4 bases and V by 2 bases; bases with no gene match: 3. CDR3 nucleotide sequence: TGTGCCAGCAGTTTAATCGGGACAGGCTATGGCTACACCTTC. Translating it yields CASSLIGTGYGYTF.

On this clone: Within the sample, other DNA sequences also encode this same CDR3. The V call is TRBV30, the J call TRBJ2-1; D remains unclear. The CDR3 extends over 10 amino acids. CDR1 is GTSNPN and CDR2 is SVGIG in the germline V gene (reference sequence). The V end was cut by 0 bases, the J end by 7 bases, with 1 base between. CDR3: CAWSVNEQFF. The CDR3 DNA follows: TGTGCCTGGAGTGTAAATGAGCAGTTCTTC.

In the case of this clone: Other DNA sequences from this sample encode an identical CDR3 as well. The chain recombines TRBV11-2 with TRBJ2-3; 7 bases are a match to TRBD2. Germline-derived CDR1 and CDR2 are SGHAT and FQNNGV. Germline trimming cut 1 base from V and 0 bases from J; bases unmatched to any gene: 4. This CDR3 spans 16 amino acids. This CDR3 reads CASSLGLAASTDTQYF. For the CDR3, the DNA is TGTGCCAGCAGCTTAGGACTAGCTGCTAGCACAGATACGCAGTATTTT.

This chain links TRBV7-9 with TRBJ2-3; 8 nucleotides line up with TRBD2. The CDR3 extends over 16 amino acids. J lost 1 base, V lost 5 bases, and 8 bases had no gene match. In germline, CDR1 is SEHNR, CDR2 FQNEAQ (reference sequence). CDR3 nucleotides: TGTGCCAGCAGCCACCCCTGGCGGGAGGGCACAGATACGCAGTATTTT. Its translation is CASSHPWREGTDTQYF.

This chain connects TRBV4-1 to TRBJ2-3, with 7 bases lining up with TRBD2. This CDR3 is 18 amino acids long. V lost 0 bases, J lost 4 bases, and 13 bases stayed unmatched. CDR1 is MGHRA, CDR2 YSYEKL, per germline. In DNA, the CDR3 is TGCGCCAGCAGCCAAGATGGGGGAGGGCCCCCCCGTGCAGATACGCAGTATTTT. Protein sequence: CASSQDGGGPPRADTQYF.

The J gene is TRBJ1-1, the V gene TRBV11-1; perhaps TRBD1 as D (5 bases). The CDR3 extends over 13 amino acids. The germline V and J ends were trimmed by 3 bases and 2 bases, with 7 bases remaining between them. Per germline, CDR1 SGHAT and CDR2 FQDESV (reference sequence). The CDR3 region has the DNA TGTGCCAGCAGCTTGGGGGACAACACTGAAGCTTTCTTT. This gives the protein CASSLGDNTEAFF.

This clone was detected a few times. The chain joins TRBV10-3 to TRBJ1-1, with D possibly matching TRBD1 (5 bases). The germline gives CDR1 ENHRY, CDR2 SYGVKD. V dropped 8 bases and J dropped 3 bases, with 10 bases sitting between them. This CDR3 is 12 amino acids long. The DNA for the CDR3 is TGTGCCATCGGGGGGTTGGACACTGAAGCTTTCTTT. Translated, it gives CAIGGLDTEAFF.

In nucleotides, the CDR3 is TGCGCCAGCAGCCAAGATCTGGCAGGGCTCACCGAGCAGTACTTC. Its translation is CASSQDLAGLTEQYF. The chain recombines TRBV4-3 with TRBJ2-7, with D possibly being TRBD1 (5 bases). V lost 0 bases and J lost 6, with 15 bases in between. Germline CDR1 reads LGHNA; CDR2 reads YSLEER. The CDR3 loop spans 15 amino acids.

The chain couples TRBV6-6 to TRBJ1-5; D gene ambiguous. V was trimmed by 0 bases and J by 0 bases, leaving 9 bases between them. The germline CDR1 and CDR2 sequences are MNHNY and SVGAGI (reference sequence). The CDR3 covers 16 residues. The CDR3 region has the DNA TGTGCCAGCAGTTACTCGACGGGGTATAGCAATCAGCCCCAGCATTTT. It is translated as CASSYSTGYSNQPQHF.

V gene TRBV28 combines with J gene TRBJ1-2; possibly TRBD1 for D (6 bases). Trimming removed 2 bases at V and 0 bases at J, with 19 bases between. From germline, CDR1 is MDHEN and CDR2 SYDVKM. The CDR3 runs to 18 residues. The CDR3 coding sequence is TGTGCCAGCAGTTTAATCCCACCGAGACAGGAACCTAACTATGGCTACACCTTC. It specifies CASSLIPPRQEPNYGYTF.

The rearrangement joins TRBV10-2 to TRBJ2-3, with TRBD2 identical over 8 bases. Germline CDR1 reads WSHSY; CDR2 reads SAAADI. The CDR3 length is 14 residues. V lost 6 bases to trimming and J lost 2 bases; unmatched junction nucleotides: 4. The CDR3 sequence is CASSWTSPTDTQYF. In nucleotides, the CDR3 is TGCGCCAGCAGCTGGACTAGCCCCACAGATACGCAGTATTTT.

The chain uses TRBV19 and TRBJ2-7, with D hard to call. CDR3 length: 14 residues. CDR1 is LNHDA, CDR2 SQIVND, per germline (reference sequence). The germline V and J ends were trimmed by 3 bases and 3 bases, with 12 bases remaining between them. CDR3 sequence reads: CASSMGRNNYEQYF. The CDR3 DNA reads as TGTGCCAGTAGTATGGGTCGGAATAACTACGAGCAGTACTTC.

Only a few counts were recorded for this clone. This sequence joins TRBV4-1 and TRBJ1-1, with D hard to call. There are 15 residues in the CDR3. Germline CDR1 MGHRA, CDR2 YSYEKL. V was shortened by 0 bases and J by 0 bases, with 8 bases between the two germline ends. The CDR3 nucleotides read TGCGCCAGCAGCCAAGATTGGGTCATGAACACTGAAGCTTTCTTT. Residues: CASSQDWVMNTEAFF.

This clone was recorded a few times. The chain links TRBV5-1 to TRBJ1-2; a possible D gene is TRBD1 (6 bases). The V and J ends lost 7 bases and 3 bases respectively, with 16 bases between them. The CDR3 sequence is 14 residues long. In germline, CDR1 is SGHRS, CDR2 YFSETQ. The CDR3 DNA reads as TGCGCCAGCCGAGGGGGAGGGTTGGACTATGGCTACACCTTC. It is translated as CASRGGGLDYGYTF.

This sequence joins TRBV29-1 and TRBJ2-1, with D possibly matching TRBD1 (6 bases). Germline assignment: CDR1 SQVTM and CDR2 ANQGSEA. The CDR3 has 15 residues. Trimming took 6 bases from V and 2 from J, leaving 17 bases between them. In nucleotides, the CDR3 is TGCAGCGTCCGGGCGGGCAGGGGAACCTACAATGAGCAGTTCTTC. Its protein is CSVRAGRGTYNEQFF.